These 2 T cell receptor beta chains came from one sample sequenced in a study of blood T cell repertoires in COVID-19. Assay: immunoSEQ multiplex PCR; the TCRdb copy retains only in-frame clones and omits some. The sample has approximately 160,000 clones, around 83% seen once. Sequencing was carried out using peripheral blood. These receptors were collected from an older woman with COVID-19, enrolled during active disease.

DNA for the CDR3: TGTGCCAGCAGTTACTCGAGGGAGGGTGGGAACACTGAAGCTTTCTTT. Amino acid sequence: CASSYSREGGNTEAFF. The chain links TRBV6-2 or TRBV6-3 to TRBJ1-1; D is unclear. Trimming removed 0 bases at V and 1 base at J, with 12 bases between. Germline V gives CDR1 MNHEY, CDR2 SVGEGT. This CDR3 is built from 16 residues.

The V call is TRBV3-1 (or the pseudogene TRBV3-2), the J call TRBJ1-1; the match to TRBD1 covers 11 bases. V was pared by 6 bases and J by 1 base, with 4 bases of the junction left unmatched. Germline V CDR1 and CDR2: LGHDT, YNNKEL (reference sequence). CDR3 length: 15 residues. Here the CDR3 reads CASRGQGARNTEAFF. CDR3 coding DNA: TGTGCCAGCAGAGGACAGGGGGCTAGGAACACTGAAGCTTTCTTT.